These T cell receptor beta chains were read from a single sample in a study of CD8+ T cells in alopecia areata. Profiled with immunoSEQ multiplex PCR; TCRdb holds only in-frame clones, not every one. The sample shows about 170,000 clones, approximately 52% of them seen only once. This material consisted of CD4+ T cells sorted from blood, taken around week 55, from a patient treated with tofacitinib. These receptors were collected from a human donor with alopecia areata. Both conserved end residues are trimmed from each CDR3. D genes are given only for firm matches. Size is omitted from some rows. Given values are once, few, many or a class for expanded clones.

j_gene	v_gene	abundance	d_gene	CDR3aa
TRBJ2-1	TRBV30	.	TRBD2	ALDDGLAKDEQF
TRBJ1-1	TRBV5-1	few	TRBD1	ASRGTGGLNTEAF
TRBJ2-5	TRBV5-1	.	.	ASYKGRGQETQY
.	TRBV29-1	few	.	SVEANYEQY
TRBJ2-3	TRBV4-2	.	TRBD2	ASSPREAGGDTQY
TRBJ1-2	TRBV10-3	.	.	AISEQRSRYGYT
TRBJ2-5	TRBV18	.	.	ASSVQETQY
TRBJ1-5	TRBV6-1	.	.	ASSIDRPNQPQH
TRBJ2-1	TRBV4-2	.	TRBD2	ASSQAGRAQF
TRBJ1-1	TRBV11-3	few	.	ASSLSGTWGHRDTEAF